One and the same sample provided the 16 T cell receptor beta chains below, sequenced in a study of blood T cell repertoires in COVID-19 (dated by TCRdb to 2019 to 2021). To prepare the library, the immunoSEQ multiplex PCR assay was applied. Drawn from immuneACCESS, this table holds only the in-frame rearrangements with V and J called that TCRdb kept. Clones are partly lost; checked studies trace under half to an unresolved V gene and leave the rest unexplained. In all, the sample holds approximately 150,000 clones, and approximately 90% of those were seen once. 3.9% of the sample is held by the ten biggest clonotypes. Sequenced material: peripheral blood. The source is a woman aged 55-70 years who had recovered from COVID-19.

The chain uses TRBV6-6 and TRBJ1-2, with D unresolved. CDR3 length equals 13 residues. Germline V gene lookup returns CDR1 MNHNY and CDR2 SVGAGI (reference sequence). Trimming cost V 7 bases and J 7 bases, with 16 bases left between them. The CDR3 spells CASTVTPRGGYTF. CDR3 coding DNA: TGTGCCAGCACCGTTACACCCCGAGGTGGCTACACCTTC.

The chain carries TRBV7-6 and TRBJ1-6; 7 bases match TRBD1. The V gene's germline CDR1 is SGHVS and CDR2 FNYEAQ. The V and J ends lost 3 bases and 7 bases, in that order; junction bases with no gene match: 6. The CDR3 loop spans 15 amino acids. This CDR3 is CASSLSTGRNSPLHF. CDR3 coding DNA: TGTGCCAGCAGCTTGTCGACAGGGAGGAATTCACCCCTCCACTTT.

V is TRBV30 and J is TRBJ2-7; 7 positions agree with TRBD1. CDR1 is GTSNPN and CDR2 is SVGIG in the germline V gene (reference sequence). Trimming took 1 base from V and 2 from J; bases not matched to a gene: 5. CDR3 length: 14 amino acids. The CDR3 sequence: CAWSGGQRPYEQYF. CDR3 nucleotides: TGTGCCTGGAGTGGGGGACAGAGGCCCTACGAGCAGTACTTC.

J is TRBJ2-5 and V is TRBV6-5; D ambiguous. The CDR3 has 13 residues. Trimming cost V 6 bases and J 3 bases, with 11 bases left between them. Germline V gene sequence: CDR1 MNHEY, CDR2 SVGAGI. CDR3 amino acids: CASSHDWEETQYF. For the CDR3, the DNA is TGTGCCAGCAGCCACGACTGGGAAGAGACCCAGTACTTC.

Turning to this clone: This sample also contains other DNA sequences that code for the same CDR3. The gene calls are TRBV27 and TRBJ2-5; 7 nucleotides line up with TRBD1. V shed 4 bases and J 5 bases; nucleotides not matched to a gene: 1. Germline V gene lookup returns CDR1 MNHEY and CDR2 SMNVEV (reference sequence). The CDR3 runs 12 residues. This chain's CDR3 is CASSYRGETQYF. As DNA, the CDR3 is TGTGCCAGCAGTTACAGGGGCGAGACCCAGTACTTC.

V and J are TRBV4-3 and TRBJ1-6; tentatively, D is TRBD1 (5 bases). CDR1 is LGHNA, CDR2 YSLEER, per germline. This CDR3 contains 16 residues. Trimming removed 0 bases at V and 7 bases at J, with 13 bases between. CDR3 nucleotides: TGCGCCAGCAGCCAAGATACACAGCGGGGGAATTCACCCCTCCACTTT. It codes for CASSQDTQRGNSPLHF.

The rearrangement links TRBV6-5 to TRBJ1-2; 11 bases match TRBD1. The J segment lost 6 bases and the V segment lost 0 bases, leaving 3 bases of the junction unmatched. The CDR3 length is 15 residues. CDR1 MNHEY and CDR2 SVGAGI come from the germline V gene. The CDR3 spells CASSYSGTGGDGYTF. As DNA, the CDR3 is TGTGCCAGCAGTTACTCGGGGACAGGGGGTGATGGCTACACCTTC.

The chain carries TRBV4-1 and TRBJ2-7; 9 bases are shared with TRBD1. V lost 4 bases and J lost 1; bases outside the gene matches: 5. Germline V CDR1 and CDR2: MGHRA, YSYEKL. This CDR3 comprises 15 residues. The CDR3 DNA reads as TGCGCCAGCAGCCGGACGGGACAGGGATCCTACGAGCAGTACTTC. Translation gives CASSRTGQGSYEQYF.

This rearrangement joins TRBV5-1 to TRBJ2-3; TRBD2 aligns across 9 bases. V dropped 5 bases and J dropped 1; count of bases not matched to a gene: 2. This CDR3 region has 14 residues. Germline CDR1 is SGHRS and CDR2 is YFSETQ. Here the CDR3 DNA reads TGCGCCAGCAGTAGCGGGGGCCGCACAGATACGCAGTATTTT. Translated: CASSSGGRTDTQYF.

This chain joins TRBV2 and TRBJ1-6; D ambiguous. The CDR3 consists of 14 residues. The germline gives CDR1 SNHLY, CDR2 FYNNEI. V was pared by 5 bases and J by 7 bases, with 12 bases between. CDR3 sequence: CASSSQLPNSPLHF. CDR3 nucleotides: TGTGCCAGCAGTAGTCAGTTACCCAATTCACCCCTCCACTTT.

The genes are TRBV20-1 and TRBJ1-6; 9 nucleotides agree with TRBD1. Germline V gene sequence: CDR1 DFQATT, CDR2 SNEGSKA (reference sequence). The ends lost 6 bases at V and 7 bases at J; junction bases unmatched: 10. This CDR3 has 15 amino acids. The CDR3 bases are TGCAGTGCCAGTCCCGGGACAGGGATGAATTCACCCCTCCACTTT. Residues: CSASPGTGMNSPLHF.

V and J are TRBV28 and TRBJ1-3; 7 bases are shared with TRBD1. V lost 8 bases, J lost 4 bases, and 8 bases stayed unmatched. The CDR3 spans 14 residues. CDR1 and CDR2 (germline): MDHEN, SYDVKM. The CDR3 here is CASQETGTGNTIYF. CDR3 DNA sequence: TGTGCCAGCCAGGAGACAGGGACCGGAAACACCATATATTTT.

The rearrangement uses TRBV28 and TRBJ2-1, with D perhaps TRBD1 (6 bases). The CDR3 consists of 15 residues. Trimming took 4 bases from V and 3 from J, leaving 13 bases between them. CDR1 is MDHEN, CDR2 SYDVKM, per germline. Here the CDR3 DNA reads TGTGCCAGCAGTTCAAGAAGCAGGGGCTACAATGAGCAGTTCTTC. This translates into CASSSRSRGYNEQFF.

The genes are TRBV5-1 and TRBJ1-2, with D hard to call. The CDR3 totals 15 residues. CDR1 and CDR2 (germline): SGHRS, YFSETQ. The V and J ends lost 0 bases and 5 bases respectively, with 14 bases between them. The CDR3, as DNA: TGCGCCAGCAGCTTGGCCCCCGGTATCGGTTATGGCTACACCTTC. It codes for CASSLAPGIGYGYTF.

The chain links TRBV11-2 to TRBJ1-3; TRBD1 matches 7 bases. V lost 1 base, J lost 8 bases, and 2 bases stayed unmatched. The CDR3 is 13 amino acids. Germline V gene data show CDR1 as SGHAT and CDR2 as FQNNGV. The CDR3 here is CASSLGTGDTIYF. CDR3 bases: TGTGCCAGCAGCTTAGGTACAGGGGACACCATATATTTT. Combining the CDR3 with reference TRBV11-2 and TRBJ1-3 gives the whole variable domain EAGVAQSPRYKIIEKRQSVAFWCNPISGHATLYWYQQILGQGPKLLIQFQNNGVVDDSQLPKDRFSAERLKGVDSTLKIQPAKLEDSAVYLCASSLGTGDTIYFGEGSWLTVV.

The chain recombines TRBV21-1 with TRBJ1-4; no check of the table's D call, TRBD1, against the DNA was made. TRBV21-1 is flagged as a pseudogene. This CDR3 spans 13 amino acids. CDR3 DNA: TGTGCCAGCAGCAAAGCTCAGAATGAAAAACTGTTTTTT. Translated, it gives CASSKAQNEKLFF.